This T cell receptor (beta chain) was found in a study of control samples from healthy donors and cancer patients. With 4 bases clipped from V and 7 bases from J, the junction kept 13 bases outside the gene matches. Per the germline V gene, CDR1 is SGHDN and CDR2 is FVKESK. The CDR3 extends over 17 amino acids. Profiling relied on immunoSEQ multiplex PCR, and the TCRdb table lists in-frame clones only, not all of them. Of about 120,000 clones in the sample, about nine tenths were seen once. The receptor was isolated from a man between 40 and 49 years old in good health. The V call is TRBV14, the J call TRBJ2-1; 10 bases are a match to TRBD2. The sample taken for sequencing was blood. The CDR3 here is CASSRAPSGGAGNEQFF. Written as DNA, the CDR3 is TGTGCCAGCAGCCGCGCCCCAAGCGGGGGGGCTGGGAATGAGCAGTTCTTC. Combining the CDR3 with reference TRBV14 and TRBJ2-1 gives the whole variable domain EAGVTQFPSHSVIEKGQTVTLRCDPISGHDNLYWYRRVMGKEIKFLLHFVKESKQDESGMPNNRFLAERTGGTYSTLKVQPAELEDSGVYFCASSRAPSGGAGNEQFFGPGTRLTVL.